One sample yielded the 20 T cell receptor beta chains listed below, sequenced in a study of identical twins' blood T cells. TCRdb passed the 5' RACE reads through MiXCR, listing each CDR3 protein once. The sample carries some 1,200 distinct CDR3 sequences, about 80% recorded once. Sequencing input: PBMCs. These receptors came from a woman aged 18 to 55 in good health.

The V and J genes are TRBV6-2 or TRBV6-3 and TRBJ1-5; the D is unclear. There are 13 residues in the CDR3. Germline CDR1 is MNHEY and CDR2 is SVGEGT. Between the trimmed V and J ends, which lost 2 bases and 5 bases, there was a span of 7 bases. In nucleotides, the CDR3 is TGTGCCAGCAGTTACCGCTGGGATCAGCCCCAGCATTTT. Residues: CASSYRWDQPQHF.

This rearrangement joins TRBV12-3 or TRBV12-4 to TRBJ1-5, with D possibly TRBD1 on 6 matching bases. This CDR3 has 15 residues. The V and J ends lost 3 bases and 5 bases respectively, with 14 bases between them. In DNA, the CDR3 is TGTGCCAGCAGTTTCGGGGGCAGGGAATATCAGCCCCAGCATTTT. Translating gives CASSFGGREYQPQHF.

This clonotype has just a few counts. The chain couples TRBV4-1 to TRBJ1-6; no definite D call. This CDR3 has 16 amino acids. Germline V CDR1 and CDR2: MGHRA, YSYEKL. V shed 0 bases and J shed 4 bases, with 10 bases lying between them. The CDR3 DNA is TGCGCCAGCAGCCAAGATCGAGCTGGGTATAATTCACCCCTCCACTTT. Translated: CASSQDRAGYNSPLHF.

The chain is built from TRBV7-6 and TRBJ1-1, with D unclear. The CDR3 is 15 amino acids. Trimming removed 5 bases at V and 2 bases at J, with 15 bases between. The V gene's germline CDR1 is SGHVS and CDR2 FNYEAQ. CDR3 in DNA: TGTGCCAGCAGCAAGCCGAACGGAGATAACACTGAAGCTTTCTTT. Its translation: CASSKPNGDNTEAFF.

The chain has TRBV5-1 and TRBJ2-2, with 9 bases fitting TRBD1. The CDR3 has 15 amino acids. The V gene's germline CDR1 is SGHRS and CDR2 YFSETQ. V was pared by 0 bases and J by 4 bases, with 1 base of the junction left unmatched. CDR3: CASSLVDRGTGELFF. Written as DNA, the CDR3 is TGCGCCAGCAGCTTGGTGGACAGGGGCACCGGGGAGCTGTTTTTT.

The chain recombines TRBV30 with TRBJ1-5, with TRBD1 as a possible D gene (5 bases). CDR3 size: 13 residues. Germline V gene data show CDR1 as GTSNPN and CDR2 as SVGIG (reference sequence). The V end was cut by 2 bases, the J end by 5 bases, with 10 bases between. CDR3 DNA: TGTGCCTGGAGTCAGGGTGGGGATCAGCCCCAGCATTTT. It codes for CAWSQGGDQPQHF.

The chain links TRBV29-1 to TRBJ2-7; TRBD2 might be the D (5 bases). This CDR3 has 13 residues. Between the trimmed V and J ends, which lost 0 bases and 7 bases, there was a span of 13 bases. CDR1 and CDR2 from the germline V gene are SQVTM and ANQGSEA. DNA of the CDR3: TGCAGCGTTGAAGATCTGGACCCGGGGGAGCAGTACTTC. It translates to CSVEDLDPGEQYF.

This clonotype was counted only a few times. J is TRBJ1-5 and V is TRBV10-3, with unresolved D. This CDR3 spans 12 amino acids. The V and J ends lost 2 bases and 7 bases respectively, with 6 bases between them. CDR1 ENHRY and CDR2 SYGVKD come from the germline V gene. DNA of the CDR3: TGTGCCATCAGTGAGATGGGCCAGCCCCAGCATTTT. Translated, it gives CAISEMGQPQHF.

This clonotype was counted a few times. The V gene is TRBV2, the J gene TRBJ1-2; no firm D call. Trimming pared 2 bases from V and 4 bases from J, leaving 14 bases between. Germline V gene sequence: CDR1 SNHLY, CDR2 FYNNEI. The CDR3 has 15 amino acids. The CDR3 is CASSESANNFYGYTF. The CDR3 DNA is TGTGCCAGCAGTGAAAGTGCTAACAACTTCTATGGCTACACCTTC.

This chain links TRBV2 with TRBJ1-1, with a weak D call TRBD1 (5 bases). The CDR3 length is 15 residues. Trimming took 5 bases from V and 0 from J, leaving 13 bases between them. Per germline, CDR1 SNHLY and CDR2 FYNNEI. The CDR3 DNA is TGTGCCAGCAGTAAACCGGGACGGATGAACACTGAAGCTTTCTTT. Protein product: CASSKPGRMNTEAFF.

This chain uses TRBV30 with TRBJ2-3; D is unclear. The length of the CDR3 is 13 residues. The germline gives CDR1 GTSNPN, CDR2 SVGIG (reference sequence). V gave up 0 bases and J gave up 4 bases, with 8 bases separating them. CDR3 protein: CAWSVRRSDTQYF. The CDR3 bases are TGTGCCTGGAGTGTACGACGGTCAGATACGCAGTATTTT.

The rearrangement uses TRBV4-1 and TRBJ1-1, with D perhaps matching TRBD1 (5 bases). The CDR3 sequence is 17 residues long. The V gene's germline CDR1 is MGHRA and CDR2 YSYEKL. The V and J ends lost 0 bases and 6 bases respectively, with 20 bases between them. DNA for the CDR3: TGCGCCAGCAGCCAAGATCAGGGTCCGACCTTGAGCGCTGAAGCTTTCTTT. Translated, it gives CASSQDQGPTLSAEAFF.

The chain is built from TRBV7-9 and TRBJ1-1, with a tentative D call TRBD1 (6 bases). The CDR3 is 14 amino acids. Germline-derived CDR1 and CDR2 are SEHNR and FQNEAQ (reference sequence). The V end lost 5 bases, the J end lost 3 bases, and 13 bases lay between the germline ends. CDR3 in amino acids: CASSTGGGYTEAFF. The CDR3 DNA follows: TGTGCCAGCAGCACCGGGGGGGGCTACACTGAAGCTTTCTTT.

The chain has TRBV20-1 and TRBJ2-1, with D unclear. Germline V lookup: CDR1 DFQATT, CDR2 SNEGSKA (reference sequence). CDR3 length: 10 amino acids. The V gene lost 3 bases and the J gene lost 3 bases, with 0 bases spanning the gap. CDR3 sequence reads: CSASYNEQFF. The CDR3 DNA reads as TGCAGTGCTAGCTACAATGAGCAGTTCTTC.

The chain uses TRBV4-1 and TRBJ2-1; a weak D match, TRBD2 (6 bases). The germline gives CDR1 MGHRA, CDR2 YSYEKL. This CDR3 contains 13 residues. V was trimmed by 1 base and J by 5 bases, leaving 6 bases between them. For the CDR3, the DNA is TGCGCCAGCAGCCAAGCGGGGGACAATGAGCAGTTCTTC. It specifies CASSQAGDNEQFF.

The V and J genes are TRBV2 and TRBJ1-1; no firm D call. The germline V gene has CDR1 SNHLY and CDR2 FYNNEI. This CDR3 has 13 residues. V lost 4 bases and J 7 bases, leaving 13 bases between the germline ends. This CDR3 reads CASSGRQFNEAFF. As DNA, the CDR3 is TGTGCCAGCAGTGGTCGGCAGTTCAATGAAGCTTTCTTT.

V usage is TRBV30 and J usage is TRBJ2-1; no reliable D call. Germline V gene data show CDR1 as GTSNPN and CDR2 as SVGIG (reference sequence). The CDR3 extends over 17 amino acids. V lost 2 bases to trimming and J lost 5 bases, with 22 bases between them. The CDR3 coding sequence is TGTGCCTGGAGTAATTCCCGGACCTCTGCCTCTAACAATGAGCAGTTCTTC. Translated: CAWSNSRTSASNNEQFF.

This clonotype has a handful of counts. This sequence joins TRBV23-1 and TRBJ1-6, with a tentative D call TRBD1 (5 bases). TRBV23-1 is an ORF, with its function uncertain. V lost 0 bases to trimming and J lost 7 bases, with 10 bases between them. The length of the CDR3 is 15 residues. Here the CDR3 reads CASSQSGDLNSPLHF. DNA of the CDR3: TGCGCCAGCAGTCAATCGGGGGATCTCAATTCACCCCTCCACTTT.

In regard to this clonotype: At one end the junction does not follow the germline gene, possibly because of a read error. This chain connects TRBV4-2 to TRBJ2-2; tentative D call: TRBD2 (5 bases). The length of the CDR3 is 15 residues. Germline values: CDR1 LGHNA, CDR2 YNFKEQ. The CDR3 DNA follows: TGTGCCAGCAGCCAGACATCATACCTCACCGGGGAGCTGCTTTTT. Encoded protein: CASSQTSYLTGELLF.

V and J are TRBV7-2 and TRBJ2-3; D is undetermined. V was shortened by 1 base and J by 4 bases, with 9 bases between the two germline ends. The germline V gene encodes CDR1 SGHTA and CDR2 FQGNSA. There are 14 residues in the CDR3. CDR3 protein: CASSLGLPPDTQYF. In nucleotides, the CDR3 is TGTGCCAGCAGCTTAGGGCTACCCCCAGATACGCAGTATTTT.